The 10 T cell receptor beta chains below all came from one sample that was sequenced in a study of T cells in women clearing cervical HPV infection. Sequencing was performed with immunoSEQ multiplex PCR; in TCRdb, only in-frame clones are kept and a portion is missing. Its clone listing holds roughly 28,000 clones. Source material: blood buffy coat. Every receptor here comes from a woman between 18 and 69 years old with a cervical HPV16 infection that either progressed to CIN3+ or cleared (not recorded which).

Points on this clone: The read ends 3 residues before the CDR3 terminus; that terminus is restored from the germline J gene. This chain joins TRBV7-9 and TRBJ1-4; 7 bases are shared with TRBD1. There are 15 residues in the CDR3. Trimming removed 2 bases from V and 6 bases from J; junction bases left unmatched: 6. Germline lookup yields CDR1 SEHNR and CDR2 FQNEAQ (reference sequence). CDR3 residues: CASSLLGTADEKLFF. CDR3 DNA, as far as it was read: TGTGCCAGCAGCTTACTCGGGACAGCAGATGAAAAA. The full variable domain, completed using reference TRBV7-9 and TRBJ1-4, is DTGVSQNPRHKITKRGQNVTFRCDPISEHNRLYWYRQTLGQGPEFLTYFQNEAQLEKSRLLSDRFSAERPKGSFSTLEIQRTEQGDSAMYLCASSLLGTADEKLFFGSGTQLSVL.

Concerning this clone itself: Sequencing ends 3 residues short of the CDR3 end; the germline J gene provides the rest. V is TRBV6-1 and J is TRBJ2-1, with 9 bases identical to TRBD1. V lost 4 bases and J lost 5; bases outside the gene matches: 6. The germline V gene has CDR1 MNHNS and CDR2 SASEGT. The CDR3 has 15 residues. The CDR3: CASSGTGVLNNEQFF. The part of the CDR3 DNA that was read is TGTGCCAGCAGTGGGACAGGGGTTCTTAACAATGAG.

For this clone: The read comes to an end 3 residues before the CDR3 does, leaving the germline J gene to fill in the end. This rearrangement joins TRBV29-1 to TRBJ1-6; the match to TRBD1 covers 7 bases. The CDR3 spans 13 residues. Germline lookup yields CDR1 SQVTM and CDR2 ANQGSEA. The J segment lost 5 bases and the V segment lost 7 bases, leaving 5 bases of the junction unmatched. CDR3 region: CSASQGNNSPLHF. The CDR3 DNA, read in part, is TGCAGCGCCTCACAGGGGAATAATTCACCC.

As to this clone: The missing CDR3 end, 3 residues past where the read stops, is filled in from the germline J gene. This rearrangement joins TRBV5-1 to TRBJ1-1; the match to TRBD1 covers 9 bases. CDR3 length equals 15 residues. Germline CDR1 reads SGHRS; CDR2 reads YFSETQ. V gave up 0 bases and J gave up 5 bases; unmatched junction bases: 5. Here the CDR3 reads CASSLEAGTGTEAFF. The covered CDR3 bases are TGCGCCAGCAGCTTGGAAGCCGGGACAGGGACTGAA.

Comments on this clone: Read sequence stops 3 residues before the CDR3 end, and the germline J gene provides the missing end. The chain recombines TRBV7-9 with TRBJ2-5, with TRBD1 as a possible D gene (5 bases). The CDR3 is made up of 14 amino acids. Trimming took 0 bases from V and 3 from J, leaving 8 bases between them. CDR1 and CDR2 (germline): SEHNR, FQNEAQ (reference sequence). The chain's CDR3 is CASSLAIREETQYF. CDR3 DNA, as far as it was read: TGTGCCAGCAGCTTAGCAATCAGGGAAGAGACC.

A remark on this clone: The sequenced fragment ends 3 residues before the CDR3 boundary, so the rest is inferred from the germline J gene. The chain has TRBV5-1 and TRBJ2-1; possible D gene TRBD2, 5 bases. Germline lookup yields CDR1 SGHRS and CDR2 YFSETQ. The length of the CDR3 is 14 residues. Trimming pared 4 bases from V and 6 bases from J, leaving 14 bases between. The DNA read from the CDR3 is TGCGCCAGCAGCGTCGGGGTAGCTTCCAATGAG. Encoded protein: CASSVGVASNE. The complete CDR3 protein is CASSVGVASNEQFF.

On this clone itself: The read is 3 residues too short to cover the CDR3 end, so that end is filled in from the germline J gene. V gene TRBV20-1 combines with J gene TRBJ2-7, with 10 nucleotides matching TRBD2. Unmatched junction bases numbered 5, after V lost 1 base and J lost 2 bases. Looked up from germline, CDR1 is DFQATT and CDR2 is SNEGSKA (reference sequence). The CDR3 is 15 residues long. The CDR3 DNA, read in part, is TGCAGTGCTAGAGGGCCTAGCGGGAGAGCCTACGAG. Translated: CSARGPSGRAYE. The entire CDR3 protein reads CSARGPSGRAYEQYF.

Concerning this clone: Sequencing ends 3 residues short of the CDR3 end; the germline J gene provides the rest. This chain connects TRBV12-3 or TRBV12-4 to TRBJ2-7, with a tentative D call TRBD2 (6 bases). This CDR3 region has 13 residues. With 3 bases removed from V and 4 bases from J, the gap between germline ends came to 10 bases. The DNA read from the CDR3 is TGTGCCAGCAGTTTTCTTGCGGGATACGAG. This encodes CASSFLAGYE. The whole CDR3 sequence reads CASSFLAGYEQYF.

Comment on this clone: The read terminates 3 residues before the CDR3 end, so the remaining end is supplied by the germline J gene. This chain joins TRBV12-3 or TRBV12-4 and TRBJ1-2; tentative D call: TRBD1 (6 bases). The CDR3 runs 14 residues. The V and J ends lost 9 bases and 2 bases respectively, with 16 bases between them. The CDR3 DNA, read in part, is TGTGCCAGTGAACAGGGTAGCGGGAACTATGGC. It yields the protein CASEQGSGNYG. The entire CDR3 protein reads CASEQGSGNYGYTF.

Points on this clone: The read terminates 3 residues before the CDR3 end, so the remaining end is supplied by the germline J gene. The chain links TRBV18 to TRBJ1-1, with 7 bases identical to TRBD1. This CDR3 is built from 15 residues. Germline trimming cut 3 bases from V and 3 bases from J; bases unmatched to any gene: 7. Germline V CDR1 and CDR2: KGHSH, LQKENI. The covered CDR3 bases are TGTGCCAGCTCACCCAACCGACAGGGTTACACTGAA. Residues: CASSPNRQGYTE. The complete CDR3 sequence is CASSPNRQGYTEAFF.